This entry is about one T cell receptor (beta chain). Relapsing-remitting disease, either stable or active, was present in the treatment-naive patients who were the multiple sclerosis controls. Germline CDR1 and CDR2: DFQATT and SNEGSKA (reference sequence). V lost 2 bases to trimming and J lost 7 bases, with 11 bases between them. The CDR3 spans 12 residues. RNA was extracted with the RNeasy kit, and a quantity of about 0.5 to 1 ug was reverse transcribed using random hexamers. The CDR3 of TCR beta was amplified by immunoSEQ multiplex PCR across 54 Vbeta and 13 Jbeta. TCRdb re-called the immunoSEQ multiplex PCR reads with MiXCR, one entry per CDR3 protein. The sample holds some 300,000 distinct CDR3 sequences; approximately 84% are singletons and the top ten take over 0.1%. The data were obtained in a study of CD8 T cells in Susac syndrome.

This TCR was recovered from a human donor with multiple sclerosis. Material: CD8+ T cells from PBMCs. V is TRBV20-1 and J is TRBJ1-2; D is possibly TRBD1 (6 bases). CDR3 region: CSARSPGAGYTF. The CDR3 DNA reads as TGCAGTGCTAGATCCCCAGGGGCTGGCTACACCTTC.